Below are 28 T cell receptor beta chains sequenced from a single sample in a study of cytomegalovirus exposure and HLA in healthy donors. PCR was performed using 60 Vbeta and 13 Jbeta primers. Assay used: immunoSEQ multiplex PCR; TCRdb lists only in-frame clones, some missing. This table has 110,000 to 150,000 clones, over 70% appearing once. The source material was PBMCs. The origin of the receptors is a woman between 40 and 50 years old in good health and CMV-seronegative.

The DNA for the CDR3 is TGTGCCATCAGTTTTACTAGCGGGAGTGGGAATGAGCAGTTCTTC. Translation: CAISFTSGSGNEQFF. The V gene is TRBV10-3, the J gene TRBJ2-1; 11 nucleotides align to TRBD2. This CDR3 has 15 amino acids. Germline CDR1 reads ENHRY; CDR2 reads SYGVKD. V lost 5 bases, J lost 7 bases, and 7 bases stayed unmatched.

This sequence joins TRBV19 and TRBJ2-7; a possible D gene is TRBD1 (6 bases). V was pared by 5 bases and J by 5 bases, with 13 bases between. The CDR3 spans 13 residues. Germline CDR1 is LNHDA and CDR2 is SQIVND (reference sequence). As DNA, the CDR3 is TGTGCCAGTAGTCTCCTGGGACACCACGAGCAGTACTTC. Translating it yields CASSLLGHHEQYF.

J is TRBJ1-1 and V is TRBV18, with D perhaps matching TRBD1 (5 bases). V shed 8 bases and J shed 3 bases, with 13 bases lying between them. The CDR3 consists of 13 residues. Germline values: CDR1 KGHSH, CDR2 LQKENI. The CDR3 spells CASNRGGDTEAFF. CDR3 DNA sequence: TGTGCCAGCAACCGGGGGGGGGACACTGAAGCTTTCTTT.

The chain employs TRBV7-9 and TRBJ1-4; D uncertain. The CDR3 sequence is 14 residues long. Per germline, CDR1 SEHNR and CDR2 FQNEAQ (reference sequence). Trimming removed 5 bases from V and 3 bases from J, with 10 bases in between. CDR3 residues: CASSRHQSNEKLFF. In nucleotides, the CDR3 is TGTGCCAGCAGCCGACACCAGTCTAATGAAAAACTGTTTTTT. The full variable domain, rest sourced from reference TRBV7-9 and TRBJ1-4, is DTGVSQNPRHKITKRGQNVTFRCDPISEHNRLYWYRQTLGQGPEFLTYFQNEAQLEKSRLLSDRFSAERPKGSFSTLEIQRTEQGDSAMYLCASSRHQSNEKLFFGSGTQLSVL.

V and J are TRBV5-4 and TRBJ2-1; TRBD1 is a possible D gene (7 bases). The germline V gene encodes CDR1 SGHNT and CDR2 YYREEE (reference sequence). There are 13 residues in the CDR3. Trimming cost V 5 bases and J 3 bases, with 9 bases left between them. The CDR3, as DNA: TGTGCCAGCAGGCGGGACAGCTACAATGAGCAGTTCTTC. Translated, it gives CASRRDSYNEQFF. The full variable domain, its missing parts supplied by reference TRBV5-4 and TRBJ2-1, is ETGVTQSPTHLIKTRGQQVTLRCSSQSGHNTVSWYQQALGQGPQFIFQYYREEENGRGNFPPRFSGLQFPNYSSELNVNALELDDSALYLCASRRDSYNEQFFGPGTRLTVL.

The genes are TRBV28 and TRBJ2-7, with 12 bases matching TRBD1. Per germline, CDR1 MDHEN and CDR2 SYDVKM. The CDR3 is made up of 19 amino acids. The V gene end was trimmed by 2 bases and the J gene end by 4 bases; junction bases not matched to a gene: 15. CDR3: CASSLLLGTGGVGHYEQYF. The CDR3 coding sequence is TGTGCCAGCAGTTTACTTCTCGGGACAGGGGGCGTCGGACATTACGAGCAGTACTTC.

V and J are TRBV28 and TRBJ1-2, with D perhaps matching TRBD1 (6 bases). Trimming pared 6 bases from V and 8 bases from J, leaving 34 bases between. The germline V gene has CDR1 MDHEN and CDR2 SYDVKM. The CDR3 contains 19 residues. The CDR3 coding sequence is TGTGCCAGCAGCTTCGGAGTTACAGGTTTAGGGCAGGGGTATAGAGGCTACACCTTC. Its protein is CASSFGVTGLGQGYRGYTF.

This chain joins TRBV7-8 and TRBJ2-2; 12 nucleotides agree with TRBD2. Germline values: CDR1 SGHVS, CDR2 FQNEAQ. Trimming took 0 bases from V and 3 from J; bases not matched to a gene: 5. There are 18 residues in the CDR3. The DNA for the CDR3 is TGTGCCAGCAGCTTAGCCCTAGCGGGAGGGCCATACACCGGGGAGCTGTTTTTT. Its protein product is CASSLALAGGPYTGELFF.

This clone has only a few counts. CDR3 in amino acids: CASSHRDREYEQYF. The CDR3, as DNA: TGTGCCAGCAGTCACCGGGACAGGGAGTACGAGCAGTACTTC. This chain joins TRBV6-1 and TRBJ2-7, with 9 positions matching TRBD1. CDR1 MNHNS and CDR2 SASEGT come from the germline V gene. CDR3 size: 14 residues. With V trimmed by 5 bases and J by 4 bases, 6 bases remained unmatched.

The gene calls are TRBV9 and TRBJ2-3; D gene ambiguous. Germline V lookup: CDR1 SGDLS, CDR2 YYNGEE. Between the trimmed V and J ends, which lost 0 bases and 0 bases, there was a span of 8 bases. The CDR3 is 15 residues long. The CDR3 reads CASSVAVSSTDTQYF. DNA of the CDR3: TGTGCCAGCAGCGTAGCGGTTTCTAGCACAGATACGCAGTATTTT.

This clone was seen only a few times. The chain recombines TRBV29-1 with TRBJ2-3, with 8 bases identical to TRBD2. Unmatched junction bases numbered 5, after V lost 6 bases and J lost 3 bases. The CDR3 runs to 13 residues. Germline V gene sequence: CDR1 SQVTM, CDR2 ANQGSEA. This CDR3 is CSVGTSQTDTQYF. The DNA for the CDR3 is TGCAGCGTCGGGACTAGTCAAACAGATACGCAGTATTTT.

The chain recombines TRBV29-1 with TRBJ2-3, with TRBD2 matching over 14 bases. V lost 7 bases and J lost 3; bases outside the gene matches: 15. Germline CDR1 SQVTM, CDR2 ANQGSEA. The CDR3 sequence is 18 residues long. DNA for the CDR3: TGCAGCGCCCGACTAGCGGGAGGGCCGACGTTGAAGACAGATACGCAGTATTTT. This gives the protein CSARLAGGPTLKTDTQYF.

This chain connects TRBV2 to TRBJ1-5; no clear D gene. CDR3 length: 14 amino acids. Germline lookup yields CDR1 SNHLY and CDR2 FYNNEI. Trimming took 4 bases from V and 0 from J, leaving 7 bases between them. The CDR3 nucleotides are TGTGCCAGCAGTGTGAGGGTTAGCAATCAGCCCCAGCATTTT. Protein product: CASSVRVSNQPQHF.

The chain's CDR3 is CASSLQGGQPQHF. In DNA, the CDR3 is TGTGCCAGCAGCTTACAGGGTGGACAGCCCCAGCATTTT. The chain is built from TRBV11-2 and TRBJ1-5; tentatively, D is TRBD1 (5 bases). Germline CDR1 and CDR2: SGHAT and FQNNGV. CDR3 length: 13 amino acids. The ends were cut back, 2 bases at V and 7 bases at J, with 9 bases in the middle.

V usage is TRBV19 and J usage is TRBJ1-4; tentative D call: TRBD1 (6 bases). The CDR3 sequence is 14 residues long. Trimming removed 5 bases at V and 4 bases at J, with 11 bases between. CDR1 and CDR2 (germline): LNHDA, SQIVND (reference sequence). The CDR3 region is CASSLQGFNEKLFF. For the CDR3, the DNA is TGTGCCAGTAGTTTACAGGGATTTAATGAAAAACTGTTTTTT.

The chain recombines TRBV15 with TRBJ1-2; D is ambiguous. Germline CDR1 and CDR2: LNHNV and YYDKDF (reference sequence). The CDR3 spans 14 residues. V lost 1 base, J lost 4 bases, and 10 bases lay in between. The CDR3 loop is CATSRAESRYGYTF. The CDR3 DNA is TGTGCCACCAGCAGAGCTGAGTCCCGCTATGGCTACACCTTC.

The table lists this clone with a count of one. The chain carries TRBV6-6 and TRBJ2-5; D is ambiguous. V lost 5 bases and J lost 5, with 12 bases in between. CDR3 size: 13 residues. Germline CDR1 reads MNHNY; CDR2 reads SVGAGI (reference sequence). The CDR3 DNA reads TGTGCCAGCAGTAGACCACCAGCGGAGACCCAGTACTTC. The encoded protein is CASSRPPAETQYF.

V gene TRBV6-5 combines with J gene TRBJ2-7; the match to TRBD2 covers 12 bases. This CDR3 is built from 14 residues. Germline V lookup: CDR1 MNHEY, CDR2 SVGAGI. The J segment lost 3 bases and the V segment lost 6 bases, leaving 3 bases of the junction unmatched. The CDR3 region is CASRRTSGVYEQYF. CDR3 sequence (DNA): TGTGCCAGCAGACGGACTAGCGGGGTCTACGAGCAGTACTTC.

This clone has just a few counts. CDR3 sequence: CASSLGQLHSNQPQHF. CDR3 bases: TGTGCCAGTAGTTTAGGACAGCTCCATAGCAATCAGCCCCAGCATTTT. V is TRBV19 and J is TRBJ1-5; D perhaps matches TRBD1 (6 bases). Germline loops: CDR1 LNHDA, CDR2 SQIVND (reference sequence). Deletions cut 5 bases from V and 0 bases from J, with 14 bases between. The CDR3 runs 16 residues.

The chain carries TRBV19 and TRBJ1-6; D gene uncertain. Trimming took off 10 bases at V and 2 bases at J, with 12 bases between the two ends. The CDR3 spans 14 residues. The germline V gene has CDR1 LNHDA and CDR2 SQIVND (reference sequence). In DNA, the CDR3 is TGTGCCACCAAGTTTAGCCCCTATAATTCACCCCTCCACTTT. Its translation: CATKFSPYNSPLHF.

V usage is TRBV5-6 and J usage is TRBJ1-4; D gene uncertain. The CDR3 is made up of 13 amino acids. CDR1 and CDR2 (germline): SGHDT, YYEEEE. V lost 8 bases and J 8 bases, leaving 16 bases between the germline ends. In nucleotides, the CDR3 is TGTGCCAGTCGATCGAGGACGGGGGAAAAACTGTTTTTT. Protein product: CASRSRTGEKLFF.

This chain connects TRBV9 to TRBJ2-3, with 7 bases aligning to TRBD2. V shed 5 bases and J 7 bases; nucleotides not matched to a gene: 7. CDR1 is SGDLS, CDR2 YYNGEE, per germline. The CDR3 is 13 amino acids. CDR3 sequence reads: CASSAGDENTQYF. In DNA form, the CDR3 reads TGTGCCAGCAGTGCGGGAGACGAGAATACGCAGTATTTT.

CDR3 amino acids: CASSSMTWGYTF. The DNA for the CDR3 is TGTGCCAGCAGCTCAATGACTTGGGGCTACACCTTC. The chain combines TRBV14 with TRBJ1-2; D is uncertain. The CDR3 is 12 residues long. Trimming pared 5 bases from V and 8 bases from J, leaving 12 bases between. Germline values: CDR1 SGHDN, CDR2 FVKESK.

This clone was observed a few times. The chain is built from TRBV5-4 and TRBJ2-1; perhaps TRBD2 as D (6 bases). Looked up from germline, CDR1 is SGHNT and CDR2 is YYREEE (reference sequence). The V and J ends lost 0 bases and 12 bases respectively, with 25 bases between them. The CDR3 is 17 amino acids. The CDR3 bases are TGTGCCAGCAGCTTGGAGGGTCGGTCTAGCGCGGCCCCTGGGCAGTTCTTC. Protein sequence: CASSLEGRSSAAPGQFF.

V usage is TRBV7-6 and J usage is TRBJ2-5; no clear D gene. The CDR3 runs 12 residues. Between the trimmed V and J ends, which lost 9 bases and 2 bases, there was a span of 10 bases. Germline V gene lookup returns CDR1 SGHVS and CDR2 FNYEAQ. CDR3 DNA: TGTGCCAGTGCGGAAAAACAAGAGACCCAGTACTTC. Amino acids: CASAEKQETQYF.

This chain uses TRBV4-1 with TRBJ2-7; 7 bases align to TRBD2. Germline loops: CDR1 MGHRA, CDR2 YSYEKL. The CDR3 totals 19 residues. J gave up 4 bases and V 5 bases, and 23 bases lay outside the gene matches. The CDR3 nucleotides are TGCGCCAGCAGCTCGAAGACTAGCCTCCCTAAGGCAAACTTTTACGAGCAGTACTTC. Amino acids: CASSSKTSLPKANFYEQYF.

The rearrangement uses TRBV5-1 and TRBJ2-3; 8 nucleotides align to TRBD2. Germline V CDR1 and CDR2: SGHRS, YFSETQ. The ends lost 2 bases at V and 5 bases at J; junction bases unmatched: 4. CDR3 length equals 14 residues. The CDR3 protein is CASSFPGRVDTQYF. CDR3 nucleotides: TGCGCCAGCAGCTTCCCCGGGAGGGTAGATACGCAGTATTTT.

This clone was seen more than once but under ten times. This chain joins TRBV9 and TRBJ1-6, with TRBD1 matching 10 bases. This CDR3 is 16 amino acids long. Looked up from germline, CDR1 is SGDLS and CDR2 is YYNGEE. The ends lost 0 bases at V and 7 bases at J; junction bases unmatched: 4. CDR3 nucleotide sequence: TGTGCCAGCAGCGTAGATCTGGGACAGGGGAATTCACCCCTCCACTTT. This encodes CASSVDLGQGNSPLHF.